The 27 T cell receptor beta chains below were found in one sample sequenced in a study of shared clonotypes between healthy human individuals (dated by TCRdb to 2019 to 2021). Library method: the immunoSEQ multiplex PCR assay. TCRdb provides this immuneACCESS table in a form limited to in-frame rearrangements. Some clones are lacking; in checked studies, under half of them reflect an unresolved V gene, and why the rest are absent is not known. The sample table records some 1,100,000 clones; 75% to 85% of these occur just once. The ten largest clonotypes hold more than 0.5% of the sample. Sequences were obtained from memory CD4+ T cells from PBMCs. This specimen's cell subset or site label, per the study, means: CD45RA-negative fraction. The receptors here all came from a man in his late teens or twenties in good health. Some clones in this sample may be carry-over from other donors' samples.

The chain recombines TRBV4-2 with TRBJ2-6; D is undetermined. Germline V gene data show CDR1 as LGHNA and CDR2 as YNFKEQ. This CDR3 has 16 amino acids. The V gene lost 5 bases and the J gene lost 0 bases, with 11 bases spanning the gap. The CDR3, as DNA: TGTGCCAGCAGCTCCCCTCAAGGCTCTGGGGCCAACGTCCTGACTTTC. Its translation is CASSSPQGSGANVLTF.

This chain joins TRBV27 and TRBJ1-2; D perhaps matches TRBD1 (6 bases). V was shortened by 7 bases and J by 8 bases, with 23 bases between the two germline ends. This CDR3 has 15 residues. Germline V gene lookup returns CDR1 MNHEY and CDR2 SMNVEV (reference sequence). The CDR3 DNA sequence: TGTGCCAGCACTGGTGACAGGCGGGGCTTCGGGGGCTACACCTTC. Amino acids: CASTGDRRGFGGYTF.

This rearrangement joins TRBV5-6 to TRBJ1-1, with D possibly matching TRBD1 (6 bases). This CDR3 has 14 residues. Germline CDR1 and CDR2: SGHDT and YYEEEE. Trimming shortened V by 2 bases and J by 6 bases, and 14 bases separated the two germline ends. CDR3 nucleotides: TGTGCCAGCAGCTTAGCTGGGACACCACCTGAAGCTTTCTTT. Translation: CASSLAGTPPEAFF.

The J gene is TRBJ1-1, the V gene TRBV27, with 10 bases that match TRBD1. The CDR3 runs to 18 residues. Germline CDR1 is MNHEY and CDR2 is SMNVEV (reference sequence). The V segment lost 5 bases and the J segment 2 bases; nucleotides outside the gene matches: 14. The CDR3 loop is CASSPRTGGGMRNTEAFF. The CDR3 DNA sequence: TGTGCCAGCAGTCCCCGGACAGGGGGGGGGATGAGAAACACTGAAGCTTTCTTT.

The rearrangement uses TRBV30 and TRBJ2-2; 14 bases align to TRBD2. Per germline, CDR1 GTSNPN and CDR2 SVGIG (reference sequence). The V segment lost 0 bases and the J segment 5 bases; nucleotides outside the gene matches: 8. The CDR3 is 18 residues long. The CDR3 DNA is TGTGCCTGGAGTGTACTTGGACTAGCGGGAGGTTTTACCGGGGAGCTGTTTTTT. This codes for CAWSVLGLAGGFTGELFF.

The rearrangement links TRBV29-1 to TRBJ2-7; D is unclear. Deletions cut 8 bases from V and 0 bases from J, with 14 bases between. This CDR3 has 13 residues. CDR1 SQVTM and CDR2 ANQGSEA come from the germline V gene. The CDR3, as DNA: TGCAGCTTCAAGGCCGGACCCTCCTACGAGCAGTACTTC. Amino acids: CSFKAGPSYEQYF.

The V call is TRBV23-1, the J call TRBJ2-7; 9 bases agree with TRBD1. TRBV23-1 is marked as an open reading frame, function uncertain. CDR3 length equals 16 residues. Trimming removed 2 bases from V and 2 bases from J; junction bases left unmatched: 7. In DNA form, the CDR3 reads TGCGCCAGCAGTCAAAGGGGGACAGGGAAAGCCTACGAGCAGTACTTC. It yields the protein CASSQRGTGKAYEQYF.

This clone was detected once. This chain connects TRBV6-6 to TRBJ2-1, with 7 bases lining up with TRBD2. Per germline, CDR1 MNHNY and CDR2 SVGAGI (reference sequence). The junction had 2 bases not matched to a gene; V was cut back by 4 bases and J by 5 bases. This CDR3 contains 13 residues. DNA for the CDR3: TGTGCCAGCAGTTCCGCGGGAGACAATGAGCAGTTCTTC. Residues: CASSSAGDNEQFF.

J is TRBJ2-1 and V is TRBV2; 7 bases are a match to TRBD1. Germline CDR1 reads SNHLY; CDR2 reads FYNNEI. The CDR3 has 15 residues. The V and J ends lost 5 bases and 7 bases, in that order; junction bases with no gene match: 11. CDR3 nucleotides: TGTGCCAGCAGTTGGGCAGGGGGAGAAGGAAATGAGCAGTTCTTC. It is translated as CASSWAGGEGNEQFF.

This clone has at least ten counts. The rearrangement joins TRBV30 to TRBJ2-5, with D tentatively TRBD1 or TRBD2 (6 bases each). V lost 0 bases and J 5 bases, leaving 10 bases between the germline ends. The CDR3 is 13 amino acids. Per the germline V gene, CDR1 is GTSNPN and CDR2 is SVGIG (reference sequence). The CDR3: CAWSVGGHETQYF. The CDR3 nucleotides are TGTGCCTGGAGTGTAGGGGGGCACGAGACCCAGTACTTC.

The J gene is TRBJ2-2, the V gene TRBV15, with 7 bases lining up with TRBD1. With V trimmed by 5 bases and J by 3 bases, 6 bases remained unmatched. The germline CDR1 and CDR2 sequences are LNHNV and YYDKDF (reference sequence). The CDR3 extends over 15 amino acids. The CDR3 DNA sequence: TGTGCCACCAGCCCTAGGGGGCGGGACACCGGGGAGCTGTTTTTT. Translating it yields CATSPRGRDTGELFF.

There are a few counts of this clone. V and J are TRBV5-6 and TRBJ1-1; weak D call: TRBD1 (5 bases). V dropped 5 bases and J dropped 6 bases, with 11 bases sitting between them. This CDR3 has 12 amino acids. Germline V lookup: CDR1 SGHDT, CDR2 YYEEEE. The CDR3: CASSRQWAEAFF. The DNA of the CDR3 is TGTGCCAGCAGTCGACAGTGGGCTGAAGCTTTCTTT.

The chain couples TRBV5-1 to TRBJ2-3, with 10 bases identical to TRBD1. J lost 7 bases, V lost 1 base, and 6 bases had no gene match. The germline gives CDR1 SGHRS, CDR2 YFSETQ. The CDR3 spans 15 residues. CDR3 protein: CASSLTGQGLNTQYF. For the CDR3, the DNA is TGCGCCAGCAGCTTGACGGGACAGGGGTTGAATACGCAGTATTTT.

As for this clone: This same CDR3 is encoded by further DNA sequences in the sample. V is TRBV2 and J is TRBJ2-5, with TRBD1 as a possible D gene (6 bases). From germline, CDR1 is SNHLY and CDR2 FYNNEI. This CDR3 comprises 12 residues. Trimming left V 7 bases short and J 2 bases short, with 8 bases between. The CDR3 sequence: CASTGEQETQYF. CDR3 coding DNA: TGTGCCAGCACAGGGGAACAAGAGACCCAGTACTTC.

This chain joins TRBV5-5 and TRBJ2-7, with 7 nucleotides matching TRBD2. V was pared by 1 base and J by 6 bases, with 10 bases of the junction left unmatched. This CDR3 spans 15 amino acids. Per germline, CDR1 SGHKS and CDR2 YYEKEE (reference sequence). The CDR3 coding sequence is TGTGCCAGCAGCTTGTTTTCGGCGGGAGTCGGCGAGCAGTACTTC. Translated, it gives CASSLFSAGVGEQYF.

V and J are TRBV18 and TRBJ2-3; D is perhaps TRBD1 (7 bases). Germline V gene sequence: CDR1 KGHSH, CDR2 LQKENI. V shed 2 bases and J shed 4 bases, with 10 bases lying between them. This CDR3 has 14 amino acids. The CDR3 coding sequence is TGTGCCAGCTCACCAGCCAGGGGGGCAGATACGCAGTATTTT. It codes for CASSPARGADTQYF.

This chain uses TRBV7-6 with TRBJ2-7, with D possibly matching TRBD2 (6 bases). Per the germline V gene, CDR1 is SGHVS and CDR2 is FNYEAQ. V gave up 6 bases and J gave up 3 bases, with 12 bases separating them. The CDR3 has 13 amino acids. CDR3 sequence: CASSGYGSYEQYF. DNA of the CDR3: TGTGCCAGCAGTGGATACGGGAGCTACGAGCAGTACTTC.

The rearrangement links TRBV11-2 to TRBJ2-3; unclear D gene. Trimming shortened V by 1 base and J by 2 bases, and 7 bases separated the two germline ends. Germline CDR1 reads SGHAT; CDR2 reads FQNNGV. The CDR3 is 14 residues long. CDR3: CASSLGYPTDTQYF. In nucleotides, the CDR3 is TGTGCCAGCAGCTTAGGCTACCCCACAGATACGCAGTATTTT.

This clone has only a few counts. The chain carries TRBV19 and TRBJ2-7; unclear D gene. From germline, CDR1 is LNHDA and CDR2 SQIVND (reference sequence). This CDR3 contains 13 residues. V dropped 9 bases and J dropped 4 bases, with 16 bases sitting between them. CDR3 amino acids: CASSLGPKYEQYF. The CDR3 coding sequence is TGTGCCAGCAGTCTCGGACCAAAGTACGAGCAGTACTTC.

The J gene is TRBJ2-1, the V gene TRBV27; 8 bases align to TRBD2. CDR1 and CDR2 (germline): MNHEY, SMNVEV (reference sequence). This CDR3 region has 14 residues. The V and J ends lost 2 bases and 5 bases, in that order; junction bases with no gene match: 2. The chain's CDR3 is CASSLELADNEQFF. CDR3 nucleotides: TGTGCCAGCAGTTTAGAACTAGCGGACAATGAGCAGTTCTTC.

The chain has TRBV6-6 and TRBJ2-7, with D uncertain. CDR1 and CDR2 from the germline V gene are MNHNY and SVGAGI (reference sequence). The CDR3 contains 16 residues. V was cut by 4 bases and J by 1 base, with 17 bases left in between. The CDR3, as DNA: TGTGCCAGCAGTTCCCTCGGACCTTGGCAATCCTACGAGCAGTACTTC. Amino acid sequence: CASSSLGPWQSYEQYF.

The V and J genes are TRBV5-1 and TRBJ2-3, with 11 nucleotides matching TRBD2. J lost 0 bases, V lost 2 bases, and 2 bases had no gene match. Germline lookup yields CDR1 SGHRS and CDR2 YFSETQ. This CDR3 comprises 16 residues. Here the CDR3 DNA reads TGCGCCAGCAGCTTAATAGCGGGGGGGAGCACAGATACGCAGTATTTT. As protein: CASSLIAGGSTDTQYF.

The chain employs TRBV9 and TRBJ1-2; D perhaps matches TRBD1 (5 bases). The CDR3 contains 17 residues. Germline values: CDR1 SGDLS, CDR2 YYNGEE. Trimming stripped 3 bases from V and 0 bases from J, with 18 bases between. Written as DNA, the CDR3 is TGTGCCAGCAGCGCACCACCGGGACGGCAAGCTAACTATGGCTACACCTTC. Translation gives CASSAPPGRQANYGYTF.

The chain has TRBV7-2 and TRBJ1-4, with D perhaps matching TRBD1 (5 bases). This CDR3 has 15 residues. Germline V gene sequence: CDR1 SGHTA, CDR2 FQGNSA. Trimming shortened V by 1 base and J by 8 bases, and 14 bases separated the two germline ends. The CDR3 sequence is CASSLGGSWGEKLFF. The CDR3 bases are TGTGCCAGCAGCTTAGGTGGCAGCTGGGGGGAAAAACTGTTTTTT.

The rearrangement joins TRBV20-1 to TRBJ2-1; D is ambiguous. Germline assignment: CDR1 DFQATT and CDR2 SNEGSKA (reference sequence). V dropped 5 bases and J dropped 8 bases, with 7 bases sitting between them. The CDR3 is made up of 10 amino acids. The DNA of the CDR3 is TGCAGTGCTTTTAGCCATGAGCAGTTCTTC. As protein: CSAFSHEQFF.

Here the CDR3 DNA reads TGCGCCAGCAGCCAAAGGCCCACCTACGAGCAGTACTTC. Residues: CASSQRPTYEQYF. This sequence joins TRBV4-3 and TRBJ2-7; D ambiguous. Germline CDR1 and CDR2: LGHNA and YSLEER. Trimming removed 2 bases from V and 2 bases from J, with 7 bases in between. This CDR3 contains 13 residues.

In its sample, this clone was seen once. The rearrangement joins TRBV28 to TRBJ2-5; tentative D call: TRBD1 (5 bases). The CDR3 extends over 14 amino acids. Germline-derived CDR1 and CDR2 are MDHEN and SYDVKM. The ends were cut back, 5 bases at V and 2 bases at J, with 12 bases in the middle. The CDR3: CASSPPRQQETQYF. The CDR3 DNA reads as TGTGCCAGCAGTCCCCCGAGACAGCAAGAGACCCAGTACTTC.